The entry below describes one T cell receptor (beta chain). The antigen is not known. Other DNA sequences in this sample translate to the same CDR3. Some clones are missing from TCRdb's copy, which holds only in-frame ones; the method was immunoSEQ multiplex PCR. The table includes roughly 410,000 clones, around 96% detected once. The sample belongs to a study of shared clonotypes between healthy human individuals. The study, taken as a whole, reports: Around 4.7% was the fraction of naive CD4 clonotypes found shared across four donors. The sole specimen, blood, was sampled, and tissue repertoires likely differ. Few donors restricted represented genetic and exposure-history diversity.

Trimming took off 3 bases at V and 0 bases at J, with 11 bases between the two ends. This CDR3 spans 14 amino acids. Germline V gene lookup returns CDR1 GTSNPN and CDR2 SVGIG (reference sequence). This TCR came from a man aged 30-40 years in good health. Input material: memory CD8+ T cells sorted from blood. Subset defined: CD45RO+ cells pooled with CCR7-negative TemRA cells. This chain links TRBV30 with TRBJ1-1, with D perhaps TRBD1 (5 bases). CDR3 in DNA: TGTGCCTGGAGCCCCCTGGGGGTGAACACTGAAGCTTTCTTT. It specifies CAWSPLGVNTEAFF.